These 14 T cell receptor beta chains were all obtained from the same sample, sequenced in a study of shared clonotypes between healthy human individuals. TCRdb's copy holds only in-frame clones and misses some; the assay was immunoSEQ multiplex PCR. This table has 2 million to 2.5 million clones, about 92% appearing once. The sample consisted of naive CD4+ T cells from PBMCs. This sample's subset: CD45RA+ positively selected. The receptors were sampled from a young man in good health. Some clones in this sample may be carry-over from other donors' samples.

The gene calls are TRBV7-9 and TRBJ2-3, with 7 positions matching TRBD2. This CDR3 region has 16 residues. Germline values: CDR1 SEHNR, CDR2 FQNEAQ (reference sequence). V dropped 4 bases and J dropped 2; count of bases not matched to a gene: 9. CDR3 sequence (DNA): TGTGCCAGCAGCTCTCCCCGCCTAGCGGCCACAGATACGCAGTATTTT. This gives the protein CASSSPRLAATDTQYF.

V gene TRBV14 combines with J gene TRBJ1-3; no definite D call. Germline assignment: CDR1 SGHDN and CDR2 FVKESK. This CDR3 comprises 14 residues. V lost 3 bases and J 0 bases, leaving 6 bases between the germline ends. The CDR3 sequence: CASSQGASGNTIYF. The CDR3 nucleotides read TGTGCCAGCAGCCAGGGAGCCTCTGGAAACACCATATATTTT.

V usage is TRBV30 and J usage is TRBJ1-2; D remains ambiguous. Germline V gives CDR1 GTSNPN, CDR2 SVGIG (reference sequence). The CDR3 sequence is 11 residues long. CDR3: CAQRWAGGYTF. The CDR3 DNA follows: TGTGCTCAACGGTGGGCGGGGGGCTACACCTTC.

This chain uses TRBV7-2 with TRBJ1-5; weak D call: TRBD1 (5 bases). With 1 base removed from V and 3 bases from J, the gap between germline ends came to 7 bases. This CDR3 is 14 amino acids long. CDR1 and CDR2 (germline): SGHTA, FQGNSA. In nucleotides, the CDR3 is TGTGCCAGCAGCTTAGGAGGGGACAATCAGCCCCAGCATTTT. Amino acids: CASSLGGDNQPQHF.

With respect to this clone: The junction differs from germline at one of its ends, possibly a read error. The rearrangement links TRBV11-3 to TRBJ2-1; D is unclear. Per the germline V gene, CDR1 is SGHNT and CDR2 is YENEEA. The CDR3 covers 15 residues. In nucleotides, the CDR3 is TGTGCCAGCAGCTTAGTAGGCTCCTCCGACAATGAGCAGTTCTTC. Translation gives CASSLVGSSDNEQFF.

V gene TRBV28 combines with J gene TRBJ2-3; TRBD2 is a possible D gene (6 bases). Germline CDR1 reads MDHEN; CDR2 reads SYDVKM. V lost 6 bases and J 1 base, leaving 11 bases between the germline ends. The CDR3 length is 14 residues. In nucleotides, the CDR3 is TGTGCCAGCAGATTAAGCGGGCGCACAGATACGCAGTATTTT. Protein sequence: CASRLSGRTDTQYF.

The CDR3 reads CASSQDRGYTQYF. The CDR3 DNA follows: TGCGCCAGCAGCCAAGATCGGGGGTATACGCAGTATTTT. The chain recombines TRBV4-1 with TRBJ2-3; tentative D call: TRBD2 (6 bases). Trimming cost V 0 bases and J 7 bases, with 8 bases left between them. Per the germline V gene, CDR1 is MGHRA and CDR2 is YSYEKL. There are 13 residues in the CDR3.

V usage is TRBV9 and J usage is TRBJ1-2; 7 bases align to TRBD1. There are 14 residues in the CDR3. Germline V gives CDR1 SGDLS, CDR2 YYNGEE. Trimming took 2 bases from V and 4 from J; bases not matched to a gene: 5. DNA of the CDR3: TGTGCCAGCAGCGTCCACAGGGGCTCCTATGGCTACACCTTC. It is translated as CASSVHRGSYGYTF.

This clone was counted a single time. This sample also contains other DNA sequences that code for the same CDR3. This chain joins TRBV5-1 and TRBJ2-5; the match to TRBD1 covers 9 bases. The length of the CDR3 is 15 residues. J was trimmed by 5 bases and V by 0 bases; bases with no gene match: 5. CDR1 and CDR2 (germline): SGHRS, YFSETQ. In DNA form, the CDR3 reads TGCGCCAGCAGCTTGGGAGGGACAGGGAAGGAGACCCAGTACTTC. Translation: CASSLGGTGKETQYF. The complete variable domain, with remaining parts taken from reference TRBV5-1 and TRBJ2-5, reads KAGVTQTPRYLIKTRGQQVTLSCSPISGHRSVSWYQQTPGQGLQFLFEYFSETQRNKGNFPGRFSGRQFSNSRSEMNVSTLELGDSALYLCASSLGGTGKETQYFGPGTRLLVL.

This sequence joins TRBV9 and TRBJ2-1; no clear D. The CDR3 runs 15 residues. Trimming took off 0 bases at V and 5 bases at J, with 12 bases between the two ends. Germline CDR1 reads SGDLS; CDR2 reads YYNGEE. Here the CDR3 reads CASSVVAPPDNEQFF. CDR3 DNA sequence: TGTGCCAGCAGCGTAGTGGCTCCGCCTGACAATGAGCAGTTCTTC.

Worth noting for this clone: One junction end does not reproduce the germline sequence, and a read error may be involved. Other DNA sequences in the same sample also yield this CDR3. The chain uses TRBV5-1 and TRBJ2-3; 13 bases map to TRBD2. The CDR3 is 15 amino acids. Germline V lookup: CDR1 SGHRS, CDR2 YFSETQ. CDR3 in DNA: TGTGCCAGCAGCTTCACTAGCGGGAGGGAAGATACGCAGTATTTT. Translated: CASSFTSGREDTQYF.

This clone occurred once. The chain carries TRBV11-2 and TRBJ1-4; tentative D call: TRBD1 (6 bases). The length of the CDR3 is 15 residues. The V gene lost 5 bases and the J gene lost 8 bases, with 18 bases spanning the gap. From germline, CDR1 is SGHAT and CDR2 FQNNGV. The CDR3 nucleotides read TGTGCCAGCAGCACCCCGCTGGGGGCGTGGGAAAAACTGTTTTTT. Its translation is CASSTPLGAWEKLFF.

This clone was seen a single time. J is TRBJ1-3 and V is TRBV14; D not certain. Trimming took 1 base from V and 4 from J, leaving 14 bases between them. Germline V gene data show CDR1 as SGHDN and CDR2 as FVKESK. This CDR3 has 16 residues. Written as DNA, the CDR3 is TGTGCCAGCAGCCAAGCGACCGGGCCATCCGGAAACACCATATATTTT. It specifies CASSQATGPSGNTIYF. The full variable domain, completed using reference TRBV14 and TRBJ1-3, is EAGVTQFPSHSVIEKGQTVTLRCDPISGHDNLYWYRRVMGKEIKFLLHFVKESKQDESGMPNNRFLAERTGGTYSTLKVQPAELEDSGVYFCASSQATGPSGNTIYFGEGSWLTVV.

This clone came up a few times. This specimen includes other DNA sequences encoding the same CDR3. This rearrangement joins TRBV14 to TRBJ2-5; D gene uncertain. The V gene lost 0 bases and the J gene lost 4 bases, with 0 bases spanning the gap. This CDR3 region has 11 residues. Germline lookup yields CDR1 SGHDN and CDR2 FVKESK. The CDR3 nucleotides read TGTGCCAGCAGCCAAGAAGAGACCCAGTACTTC. Translating gives CASSQEETQYF.